This entry features one TCR beta chain sequence. The antigen is undetermined. Trimming shortened V by 0 bases and J by 6 bases, and 11 bases separated the two germline ends. Per the germline V gene, CDR1 is LGHNA and CDR2 is YSLEER. The length of the CDR3 is 14 residues. This record comes from a study of CD8 T cells in ankylosing spondylitis. Study findings and constraints: The authors found the disease-linked clones to be CD8+ and relatively rare in peripheral blood. About eight highly homologous variants made up a TCR beta motif that seemed to typify ankylosing spondylitis blood. Some of these motif variants have turned up before, in reports on reactive arthritis synovial fluid and blood. There was reportedly significant enrichment of clones that were disease-linked in matched ankylosing spondylitis synovial fluid.

Scientists made TCR beta libraries using quantitative 5'-RACE with molecular barcodes. TCRdb recomputed calls from the 5' RACE reads with MiXCR, one row per CDR3 protein. The sample includes around 440,000 distinct CDR3 sequences, 17% of them seen just once. The V gene is TRBV4-3, the J gene TRBJ1-1; D gene unclear. The source of this sequence is a male donor with ankylosing spondylitis. The sample consisted of blood, either unsorted or a sorted T cell fraction (not recorded which). The CDR3 coding sequence is TGCGCCAGCAGCCAAGACGGCCGGAGGCCTGAAGCTTTCTTT. This codes for CASSQDGRRPEAFF.